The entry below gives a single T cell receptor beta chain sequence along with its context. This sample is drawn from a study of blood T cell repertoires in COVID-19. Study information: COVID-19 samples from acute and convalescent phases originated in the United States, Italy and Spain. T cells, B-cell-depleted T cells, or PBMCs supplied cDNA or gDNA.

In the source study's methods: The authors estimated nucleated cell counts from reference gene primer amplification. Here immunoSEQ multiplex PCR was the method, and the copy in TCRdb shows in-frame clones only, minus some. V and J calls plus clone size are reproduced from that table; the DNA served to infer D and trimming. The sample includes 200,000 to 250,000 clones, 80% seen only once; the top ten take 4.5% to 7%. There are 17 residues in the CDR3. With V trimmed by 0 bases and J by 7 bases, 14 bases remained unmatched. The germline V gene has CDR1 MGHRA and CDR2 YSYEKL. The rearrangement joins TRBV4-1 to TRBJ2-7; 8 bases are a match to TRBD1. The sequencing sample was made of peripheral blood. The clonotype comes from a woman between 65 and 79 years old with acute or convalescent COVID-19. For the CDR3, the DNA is TGCGCCAGCAGCCAAGATATCCCCCCGCAGGGGGCCGGGGAGCAGTACTTC. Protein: CASSQDIPPQGAGEQYF.